Listed below are T cell receptor beta chains from one sample, sequenced in a study of blood T cell repertoires in COVID-19. The assay was immunoSEQ multiplex PCR, and TCRdb's table has in-frame clones only and misses some. The repertoire includes approximately 470,000 clones, 80% to 90% of them detected once, and roughly 3.1% sits in the top ten. The material sequenced was peripheral blood. Every receptor here comes from a human donor in a cohort sampled during active COVID-19. Each CDR3 is given with its conserved first and last residue. The order of the fields is CDR3 protein, CDR3 DNA, clone size, J gene, V gene, D gene. D genes are given only for firm matches. The listing skips clone size in some rows; elsewhere it reads once, few, many or a size class.

CASSLNRAGEQYF	TGTGCCAGCAGTTTAAACAGGGCTGGCGAGCAGTACTTC	NA	TRBJ2-7	TRBV27	NA
CASSTTSGRALGYNEQFF	TGTGCCAGTAGTACGACTAGCGGGAGGGCTTTGGGTTACAATGAGCAGTTCTTC	few	TRBJ2-1	TRBV19	TRBD2
CASSPRTGGNEKLFF	TGTGCCAGCAGTCCTAGGACAGGGGGTAATGAAAAACTGTTTTTT	NA	TRBJ1-4	TRBV6-5	TRBD1
CASSRTSDQETQYF	TGTGCCAGCAGTCGGACTAGCGATCAAGAGACCCAGTACTTC	once	TRBJ2-5	TRBV2	TRBD2
CAWSIGTGGGSPLHF	TGTGCCTGGAGTATCGGAACAGGGGGAGGCTCACCCCTCCACTTT	NA	TRBJ1-6	TRBV30	TRBD1
CASRMTGTLRTDTQYF	TGTGCCAGTAGGATGACCGGGACTTTACGCACAGATACGCAGTATTTT	NA	TRBJ2-3	TRBV19	NA
CASSLARAGAFSYEQYF	TGTGCCAGCAGCTTAGCGCGGGCAGGAGCTTTCTCCTACGAGCAGTACTTC	NA	TRBJ2-7	TRBV7-2	NA
CASSYDLSRGANGYTF	TGTGCCAGCAGTTACGATCTGTCGCGGGGGGCGAATGGCTACACCTTC	NA	TRBJ1-2	TRBV6-2/TRBV6-3	NA
CASSLLARPTGELFF	TGTGCCAGCAGCTTACTAGCCCGTCCCACCGGGGAGCTGTTTTTT	NA	TRBJ2-2	TRBV7-9	NA
CASSLTSGGGETQYF	TGTGCCAGCAGCTTAACTAGCGGAGGGGGAGAGACCCAGTACTTC	NA	TRBJ2-5	TRBV7-9	TRBD2
CAISVAGSTDTQYF	TGTGCCATCAGTGTCGCGGGATCCACAGATACGCAGTATTTT	NA	TRBJ2-3	TRBV10-3	NA
CASSLALGGAGNTIYF	TGTGCCAGCAGCTTAGCACTAGGGGGAGCTGGAAACACCATATATTTT	NA	TRBJ1-3	TRBV7-2	NA
CASSLSGTGEETQYF	TGTGCCAGCAGCTTAAGTGGGACAGGGGAAGAGACCCAGTACTTC	NA	TRBJ2-5	TRBV7-3	TRBD1
CASSQPLAGEGTDTQYF	TGTGCCAGCAGCCAACCCCTAGCGGGAGAAGGCACAGATACGCAGTATTTT	NA	TRBJ2-3	TRBV4-2	TRBD2
CASSVVSSSTDTQYF	TGTGCCAGCAGCGTAGTGTCGTCTAGCACAGATACGCAGTATTTT	NA	TRBJ2-3	TRBV9	NA
CASSYTPIGGDTEAFF	TGTGCCAGCAGTTACACGCCGATCGGTGGTGACACTGAAGCTTTCTTT	NA	TRBJ1-1	TRBV6-2/TRBV6-3	NA
CASSNSDRGRVDGYTF	TGTGCCAGCAGCAACTCAGACAGGGGGCGGGTGGATGGCTACACCTTC	NA	TRBJ1-2	TRBV7-3	TRBD1
CASSQSQGPEAFF	TGTGCCAGCAGCCAGAGCCAGGGCCCTGAAGCTTTCTTT	NA	TRBJ1-1	TRBV4-2	NA
CSASLAGEANEQFF	TGCAGTGCTAGTCTCGCGGGAGAGGCCAATGAGCAGTTCTTC	NA	TRBJ2-1	TRBV20-1	TRBD2
CASSFRQGYTGELFF	TGTGCCAGCAGCTTTCGACAGGGTTACACCGGGGAGCTGTTTTTT	NA	TRBJ2-2	TRBV7-2	TRBD1
CASSSRLDAYEQYF	TGTGCCAGTAGTTCCCGACTAGACGCTTACGAGCAGTACTTC	NA	TRBJ2-7	TRBV19	NA
CASSEWGQGPSGNTIYF	TGTGCCAGCAGTGAATGGGGACAGGGCCCCTCTGGAAACACCATATATTTT	NA	TRBJ1-3	TRBV6-1	TRBD1
CASSQDEGVGNTIYF	TGCGCCAGCAGCCAAGATGAGGGGGTCGGAAACACCATATATTTT	NA	TRBJ1-3	TRBV4-1	NA
CASSGGGRETQYF	TGCGCCAGCAGCGGGGGCGGGAGAGAGACCCAGTACTTC	NA	TRBJ2-5	TRBV5-1	NA
CASSLTTGSPYEQYF	TGCGCCAGCAGCCTTACGACAGGTAGCCCCTACGAGCAGTACTTC	NA	TRBJ2-7	TRBV5-1	NA
CASSLEGTDTGELFF	TGCGCCAGCAGCTTAGAGGGAACGGACACCGGGGAGCTGTTTTTT	NA	TRBJ2-2	TRBV5-1	NA
CASSSNPGGFEKLFF	TGTGCCAGCAGTTCAAACCCAGGGGGCTTTGAAAAACTGTTTTTT	few	TRBJ1-4	TRBV7-2	TRBD1
CASSPTTGQNTEAFF	TGTGCCAGCTCACCAACTACAGGTCAGAACACTGAAGCTTTCTTT	NA	TRBJ1-1	TRBV18	NA
CASTRGRARYWETQYF	TGTGCCAGCACCAGGGGACGTGCTCGGTATTGGGAGACCCAGTACTTC	NA	TRBJ2-5	TRBV28	NA
CASSEGQGGIEQYF	TGCGCCAGCAGTGAGGGACAGGGGGGTATCGAGCAGTACTTC	NA	TRBJ2-7	TRBV10-1	TRBD1
CASSPLGNTIYF	TGTGCCAGCAGCCCACTAGGAAACACCATATATTTT	NA	TRBJ1-3	TRBV3-1/TRBV3-2	NA
CASSLNSGRLHEQYF	TGCGCCAGCAGTTTAAATAGCGGGAGATTGCACGAGCAGTACTTC	NA	TRBJ2-7	TRBV5-1	TRBD2
CASSLWYRFRETQYF	TGTGCCAGCAGCTTGTGGTATAGGTTCAGGGAGACCCAGTACTTC	NA	TRBJ2-5	TRBV5-5	NA
CATSRETGGPAYEQYF	TGTGCCACCAGCAGGGAAACAGGGGGTCCCGCCTACGAGCAGTACTTC	NA	TRBJ2-7	TRBV15	TRBD1
CASSLARLAGLNEQFF	TGTGCCAGCAGCTTAGCGCGGCTAGCGGGACTCAATGAGCAGTTCTTC	NA	TRBJ2-1	TRBV7-2	TRBD2
CASSLTGTAETQYF	TGTGCCAGCAGCCTTACGGGGACTGCAGAGACCCAGTACTTC	NA	TRBJ2-5	TRBV2	NA
CASGVGREASYEQYF	TGTGCCAGCGGCGTAGGGCGGGAGGCTTCCTACGAGCAGTACTTC	NA	TRBJ2-7	TRBV9	TRBD2
CASSPPDSLGNEQYF	TGCGCCAGCAGCCCCCCAGACAGTTTGGGTAACGAGCAGTACTTC	NA	TRBJ2-7	TRBV5-1	NA
CSASAPGLAGETQYF	TGCAGTGCTAGTGCACCGGGACTAGCAGGAGAGACCCAGTACTTC	once	TRBJ2-5	TRBV20-1	TRBD2
CASSFQGAEENEQFF	TGCGCCAGCAGCTTTCAGGGGGCCGAAGAAAATGAGCAGTTCTTC	NA	TRBJ2-1	TRBV5-1	TRBD1
CASSLLLSGNTIYF	TGTGCCAGCAGCTTACTCCTCTCCGGAAACACCATATATTTT	NA	TRBJ1-3	TRBV7-2	NA
CASSAGNNSPLHF	TGTGCCAGCAGCGCCGGTAATAATTCACCCCTCCACTTT	once	TRBJ1-6	TRBV7-2	NA
CASSGTGVSGQYF	TGTGCCAGCAGTGGAACAGGGGTGTCGGGGCAGTACTTC	NA	TRBJ2-7	TRBV6-6	TRBD1
CATGTSGTGELFF	TGTGCTACCGGGACTAGCGGCACCGGGGAGCTGTTTTTT	NA	TRBJ2-2	TRBV12-5	TRBD2